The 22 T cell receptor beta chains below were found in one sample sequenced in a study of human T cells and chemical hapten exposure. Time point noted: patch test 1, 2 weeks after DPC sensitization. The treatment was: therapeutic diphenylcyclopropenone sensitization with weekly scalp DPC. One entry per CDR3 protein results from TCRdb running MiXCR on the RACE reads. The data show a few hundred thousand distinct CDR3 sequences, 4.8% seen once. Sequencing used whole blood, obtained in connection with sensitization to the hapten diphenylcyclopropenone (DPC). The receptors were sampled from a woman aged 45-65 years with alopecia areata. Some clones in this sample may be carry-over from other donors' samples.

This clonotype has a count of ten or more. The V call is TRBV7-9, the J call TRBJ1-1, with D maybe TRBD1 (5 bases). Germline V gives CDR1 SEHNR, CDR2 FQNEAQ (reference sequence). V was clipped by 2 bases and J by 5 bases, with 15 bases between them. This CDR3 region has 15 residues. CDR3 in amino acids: CASSLLPSGGTEAFF. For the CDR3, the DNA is TGTGCCAGCAGCTTACTTCCCTCCGGGGGGACTGAAGCTTTCTTT.

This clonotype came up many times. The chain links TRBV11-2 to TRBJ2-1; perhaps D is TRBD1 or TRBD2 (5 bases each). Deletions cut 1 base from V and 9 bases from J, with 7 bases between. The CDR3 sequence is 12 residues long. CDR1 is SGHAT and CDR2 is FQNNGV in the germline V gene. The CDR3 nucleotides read TGTGCCAGCAGCTTAGGGGGGAGTGAGCAGTTCTTC. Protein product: CASSLGGSEQFF. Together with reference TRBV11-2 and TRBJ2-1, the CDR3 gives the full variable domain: EAGVAQSPRYKIIEKRQSVAFWCNPISGHATLYWYQQILGQGPKLLIQFQNNGVVDDSQLPKDRFSAERLKGVDSTLKIQPAKLEDSAVYLCASSLGGSEQFFGPGTRLTVL.

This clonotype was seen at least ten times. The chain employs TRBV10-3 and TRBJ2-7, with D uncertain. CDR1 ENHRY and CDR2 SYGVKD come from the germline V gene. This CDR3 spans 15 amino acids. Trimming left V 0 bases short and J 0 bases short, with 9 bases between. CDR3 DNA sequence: TGTGCCATCAGTGAGTCGTCCGTCAGCTCCTACGAGCAGTACTTC. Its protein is CAISESSVSSYEQYF.

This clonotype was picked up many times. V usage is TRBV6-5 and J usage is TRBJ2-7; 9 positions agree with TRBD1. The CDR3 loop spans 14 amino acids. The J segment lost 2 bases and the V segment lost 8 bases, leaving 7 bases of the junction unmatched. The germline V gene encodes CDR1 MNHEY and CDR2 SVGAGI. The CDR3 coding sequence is TGTGCCAGCCAGAGGACAGGGGTCCCCTACGAGCAGTACTTC. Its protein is CASQRTGVPYEQYF.

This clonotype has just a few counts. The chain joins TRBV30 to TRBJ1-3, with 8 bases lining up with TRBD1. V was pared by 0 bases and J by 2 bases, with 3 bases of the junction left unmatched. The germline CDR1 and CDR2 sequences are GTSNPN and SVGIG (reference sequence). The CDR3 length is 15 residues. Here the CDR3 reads CAWSVVRGPGNTIYF. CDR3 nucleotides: TGTGCCTGGAGTGTCGTCAGGGGGCCTGGAAACACCATATATTTT.

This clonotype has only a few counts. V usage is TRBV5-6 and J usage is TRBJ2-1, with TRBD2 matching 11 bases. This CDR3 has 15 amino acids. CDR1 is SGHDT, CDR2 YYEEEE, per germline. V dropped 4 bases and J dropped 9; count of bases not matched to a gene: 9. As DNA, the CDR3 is TGTGCCAGCAGCGGCGATAGCGGGAGGGTTGGTGAGCAGTTCTTC. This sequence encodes CASSGDSGRVGEQFF.

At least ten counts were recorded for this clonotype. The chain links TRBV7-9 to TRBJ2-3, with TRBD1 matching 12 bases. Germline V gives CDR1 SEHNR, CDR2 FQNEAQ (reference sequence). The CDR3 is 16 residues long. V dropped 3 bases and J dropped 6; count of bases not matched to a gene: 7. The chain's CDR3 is CASSFSGTGGLDTQYF. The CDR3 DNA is TGTGCCAGCAGCTTTTCCGGGACAGGGGGCCTCGATACGCAGTATTTT.

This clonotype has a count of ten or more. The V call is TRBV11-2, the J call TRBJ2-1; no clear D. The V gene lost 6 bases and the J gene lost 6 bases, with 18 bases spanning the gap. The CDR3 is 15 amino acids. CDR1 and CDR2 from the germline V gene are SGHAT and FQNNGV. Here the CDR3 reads CASRPVQRMGNEQFF. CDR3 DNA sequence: TGTGCCAGCAGACCCGTCCAGAGGATGGGCAATGAGCAGTTCTTC. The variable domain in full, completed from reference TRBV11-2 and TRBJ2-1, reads EAGVAQSPRYKIIEKRQSVAFWCNPISGHATLYWYQQILGQGPKLLIQFQNNGVVDDSQLPKDRFSAERLKGVDSTLKIQPAKLEDSAVYLCASRPVQRMGNEQFFGPGTRLTVL.

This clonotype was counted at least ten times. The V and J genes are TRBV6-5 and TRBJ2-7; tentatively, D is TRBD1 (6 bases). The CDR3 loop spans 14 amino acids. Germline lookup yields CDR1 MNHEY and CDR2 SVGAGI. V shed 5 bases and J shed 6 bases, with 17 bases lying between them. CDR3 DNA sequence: TGTGCCAGCAGTCCCCCGGGACATAACGGCGAGCAGTACTTC. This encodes CASSPPGHNGEQYF.

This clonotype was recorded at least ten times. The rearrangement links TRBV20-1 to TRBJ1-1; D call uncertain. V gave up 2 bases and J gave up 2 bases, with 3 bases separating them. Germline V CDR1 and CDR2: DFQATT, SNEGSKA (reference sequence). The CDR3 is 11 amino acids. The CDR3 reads CSARPNTEAFF. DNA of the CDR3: TGCAGTGCTAGACCTAACACTGAAGCTTTCTTT.

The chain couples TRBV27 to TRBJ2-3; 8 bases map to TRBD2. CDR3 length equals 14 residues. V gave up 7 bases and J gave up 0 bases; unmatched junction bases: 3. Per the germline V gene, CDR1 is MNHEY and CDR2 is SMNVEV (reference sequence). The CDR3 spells CASTSGPSTDTQYF. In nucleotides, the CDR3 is TGTGCCAGCACTAGCGGGCCTAGCACAGATACGCAGTATTTT.

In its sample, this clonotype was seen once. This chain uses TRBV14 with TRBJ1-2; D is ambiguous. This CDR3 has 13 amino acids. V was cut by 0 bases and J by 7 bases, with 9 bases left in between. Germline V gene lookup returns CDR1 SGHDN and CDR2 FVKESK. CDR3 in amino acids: CASSQDWGAGYTF. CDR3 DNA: TGTGCCAGCAGCCAAGATTGGGGTGCTGGCTACACCTTC. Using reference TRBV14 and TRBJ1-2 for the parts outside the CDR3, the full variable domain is EAGVTQFPSHSVIEKGQTVTLRCDPISGHDNLYWYRRVMGKEIKFLLHFVKESKQDESGMPNNRFLAERTGGTYSTLKVQPAELEDSGVYFCASSQDWGAGYTFGSGTRLTVV.

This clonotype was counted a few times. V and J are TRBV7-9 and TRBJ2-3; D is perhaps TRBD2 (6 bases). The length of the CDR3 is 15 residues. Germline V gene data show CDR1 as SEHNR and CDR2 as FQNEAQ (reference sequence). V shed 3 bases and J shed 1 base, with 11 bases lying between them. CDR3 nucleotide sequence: TGTGCCAGCAGCTTGGGTAGCGGCGGCACAGATACGCAGTATTTT. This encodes CASSLGSGGTDTQYF.

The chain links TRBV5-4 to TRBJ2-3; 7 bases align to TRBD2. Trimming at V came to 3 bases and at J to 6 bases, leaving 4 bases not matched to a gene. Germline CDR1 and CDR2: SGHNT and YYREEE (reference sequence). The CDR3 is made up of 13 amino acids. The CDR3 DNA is TGTGCCAGCAGCTGGACTAGTTTGGATACGCAGTATTTT. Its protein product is CASSWTSLDTQYF. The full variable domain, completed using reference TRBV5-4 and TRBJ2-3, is ETGVTQSPTHLIKTRGQQVTLRCSSQSGHNTVSWYQQALGQGPQFIFQYYREEENGRGNFPPRFSGLQFPNYSSELNVNALELDDSALYLCASSWTSLDTQYFGPGTRLTVL.

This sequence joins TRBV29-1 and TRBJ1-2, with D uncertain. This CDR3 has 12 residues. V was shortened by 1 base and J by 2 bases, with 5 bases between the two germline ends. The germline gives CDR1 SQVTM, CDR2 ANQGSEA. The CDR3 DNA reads TGCAGCGTTGAAGGGAGGAACTATGGCTACACCTTC. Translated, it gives CSVEGRNYGYTF.

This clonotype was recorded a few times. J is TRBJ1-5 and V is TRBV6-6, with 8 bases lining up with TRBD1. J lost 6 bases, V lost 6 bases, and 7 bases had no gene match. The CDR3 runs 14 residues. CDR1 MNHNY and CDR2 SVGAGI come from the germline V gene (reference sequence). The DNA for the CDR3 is TGTGCCAGCAGGCAAGGACAGGGAGGTCAGCCCCAGCATTTT. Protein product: CASRQGQGGQPQHF.

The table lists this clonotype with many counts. For the CDR3, the DNA is TGTGCCAGCAGGGTGGACAGGGGAAAAAGTCAGCCCCAGCATTTT. Protein sequence: CASRVDRGKSQPQHF. The chain carries TRBV2 and TRBJ1-5; TRBD1 aligns across 9 bases. The CDR3 spans 15 residues. CDR1 SNHLY and CDR2 FYNNEI come from the germline V gene. The junction had 9 bases not matched to a gene; V was cut back by 6 bases and J by 6 bases.

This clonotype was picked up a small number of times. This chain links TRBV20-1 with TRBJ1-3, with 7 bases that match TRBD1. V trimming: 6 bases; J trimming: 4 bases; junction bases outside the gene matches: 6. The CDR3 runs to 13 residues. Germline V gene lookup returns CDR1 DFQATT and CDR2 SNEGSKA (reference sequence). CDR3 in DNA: TGCAGTGCACGACAGGGTGGGGGAAACACCATATATTTT. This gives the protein CSARQGGGNTIYF.

The DNA of the CDR3 is TGTGCCAGCAGCCCCACGATGCCCCCCCAGGGCGCAGATACGCAGTATTTT. It codes for CASSPTMPPQGADTQYF. V is TRBV11-2 and J is TRBJ2-3; perhaps TRBD1 as D (5 bases). V gave up 5 bases and J gave up 4 bases, with 22 bases separating them. Germline CDR1 is SGHAT and CDR2 is FQNNGV. The CDR3 runs 17 residues.

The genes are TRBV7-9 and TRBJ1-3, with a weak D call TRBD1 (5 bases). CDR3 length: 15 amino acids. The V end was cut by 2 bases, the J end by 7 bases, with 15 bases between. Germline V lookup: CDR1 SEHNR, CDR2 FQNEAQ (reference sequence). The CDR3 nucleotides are TGTGCCAGCAGCTTATGGGACCCCACGGCGAACACCATATATTTT. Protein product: CASSLWDPTANTIYF.

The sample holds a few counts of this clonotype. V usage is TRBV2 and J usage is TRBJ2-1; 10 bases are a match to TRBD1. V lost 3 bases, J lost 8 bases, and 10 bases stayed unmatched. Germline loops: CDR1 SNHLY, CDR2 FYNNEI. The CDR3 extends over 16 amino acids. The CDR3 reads CASSDLDRGQSDEQFF. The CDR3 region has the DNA TGTGCCAGCAGTGACCTAGACAGGGGGCAGTCGGATGAGCAGTTCTTC.

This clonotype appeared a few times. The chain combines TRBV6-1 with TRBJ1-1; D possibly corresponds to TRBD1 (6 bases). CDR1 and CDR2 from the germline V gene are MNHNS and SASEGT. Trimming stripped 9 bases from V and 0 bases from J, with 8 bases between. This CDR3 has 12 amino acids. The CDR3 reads CASGQLNTEAFF. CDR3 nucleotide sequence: TGTGCCAGTGGACAGCTGAACACTGAAGCTTTCTTT.